Listed below are T cell receptor beta chains from one sample, sequenced in a study of cytomegalovirus exposure and HLA in healthy donors. Profiled with immunoSEQ multiplex PCR; TCRdb holds only in-frame clones, not every one. This table has around 150,000 clones, over 70% appearing once. The sequencing input was PBMCs. The receptors come from a woman in her thirties or forties in good health and CMV-seronegative. Each CDR3 is given with its conserved first and last residue. The D gene is left open where the match is weak. Rows may omit the clone size; those that give it use once, few, many or a size class.

cdr3_nt | cdr3_aa | v_call | d_call | clone_size | j_call
TGTGCCAGCAGCGCGACGGGGTTCCCTGGAAACACCATATATTTT | CASSATGFPGNTIYF | TRBV7-6 | - | - | TRBJ1-3
TGTTCCAGCAGCAGTGGGACACACTTAGCCAAAAACATTCAGTACTTC | CSSSSGTHLAKNIQYF | TRBV7-9 | - | once | TRBJ2-4
TGCGCCAGCAGCGACTTCAAGGGACAGGGGAGAGAGCAGTACTTC | CASSDFKGQGREQYF | TRBV4-1 | TRBD1 | few | TRBJ2-7
TGTGCCAGCAGCTTAACGAACAGGGGAGAGACCCAGTACTTC | CASSLTNRGETQYF | TRBV7-8 | TRBD1 | - | TRBJ2-5
TGCGCCAGCAGTGAAAACCCTGGGCTCCCGGGAGGTTCCTACGAGCAGTACTTC | CASSENPGLPGGSYEQYF | TRBV10-2 | TRBD2 | - | TRBJ2-7
TGTGCCAGTAGGCCAAAACAGGGGGTAACGGTTGAAGCTTTCTTT | CASRPKQGVTVEAFF | TRBV19 | TRBD1 | - | TRBJ1-1
TGTGCCAGCAGCTTAGCGCCCTGGGGCTCGAGTGAAAACAGTCAGTACTTC | CASSLAPWGSSENSQYF | TRBV7-9 | - | - | TRBJ2-4
TGTGCCAGCAGCGTGGGACTAGCCCACTACGAGCAGTACTTC | CASSVGLAHYEQYF | TRBV7-2 | TRBD2 | - | TRBJ2-7
- | CTSSPSSGRGGNTGELFF | TRBV1 | - | - | TRBJ2-2
TGTGCCAGCAGGGCCGACGACAAGAGAAACTACAATGAGCAGTTCTTC | CASRADDKRNYNEQFF | TRBV6-7 | - | - | TRBJ2-1
TGTGCCAGCAGCTTTCCGGGACAGGGGATAGATACGCAGTATTTT | CASSFPGQGIDTQYF | TRBV4-2 | TRBD1 | - | TRBJ2-3
TGTTCCAGCAGACCTCGACTAGCGGATTACGCAAATACGCAGTATTTT | CSSRPRLADYANTQYF | TRBV7-9 | TRBD2 | few | TRBJ2-3
TGTGCCAGCAGCAAGGACAGGGGGGATCAGCCCCAGCATTTT | CASSKDRGDQPQHF | TRBV7-2 | TRBD1 | - | TRBJ1-5
TGTGCCAGCAGCTACACAGGGGGCGAAAAACTGTTTTTT | CASSYTGGEKLFF | TRBV7-2 | TRBD1 | - | TRBJ1-4
TGCGCCAGCAGCCAAGAAGTCAGGGAGACCCAGTACTTC | CASSQEVRETQYF | TRBV4-3 | - | - | TRBJ2-5
TGTGCCAGCAGCTCTAGGCAGGGGTCTGCACCCAGTGGCTACACCTTC | CASSSRQGSAPSGYTF | TRBV7-2 | - | - | TRBJ1-2
TGTGCCAGCAGCTTAGCTAGGCAGACAAACACTGAAGCTTTCTTT | CASSLARQTNTEAFF | TRBV7-2 | - | - | TRBJ1-1
TGTGCCAGCAGCCAAGGGACAGGGGTCCGCTCCTACGAGCAGTACTTC | CASSQGTGVRSYEQYF | TRBV4-2 | TRBD1 | - | TRBJ2-7
TGTGCCAGCAGCTTAGCTCTGGCGGGAGCCTACGAGCAGTACTTC | CASSLALAGAYEQYF | TRBV7-2 | TRBD2 | - | TRBJ2-7
TGCGCCAGCAGCGTCGGACTGGCCCATGGCTACACCTTC | CASSVGLAHGYTF | TRBV5-1 | - | - | TRBJ1-2
TGCGCCAGCAGCCAAGAGGATCGGGGGGCCCGGTATGGCTACACCTTC | CASSQEDRGARYGYTF | TRBV4-1 | - | - | TRBJ1-2
TGTGCCAGCAGCTTAGCGGGGCAGGGGGTTGAAAAACTGTTTTTT | CASSLAGQGVEKLFF | TRBV7-2 | TRBD1 | - | TRBJ1-4
TGTGCCAGCAGTGGCCGGGACAGTTTCGAGCAGTACTTC | CASSGRDSFEQYF | TRBV6-6 | TRBD1 | - | TRBJ2-7